This entry features one T cell receptor beta chain sequence. Antigen: not known. The CDR3 consists of 16 residues. CDR1 is MDHEN, CDR2 SYDVKM, per germline. The V end lost 4 bases, the J end lost 0 bases, and 13 bases lay between the germline ends. This entry belongs to a study of T cell responses to AZD1222 COVID-19 vaccine. Here immunoSEQ multiplex PCR was the method, and the copy in TCRdb shows in-frame clones only, minus some. The sample shows tens of thousands of clones, roughly 90% of them seen only once. Points from the study as a whole: At 160-218 and 743-854, vaccine-associated CD4 TCRs were dominant, and they spanned spike.

This chain joins TRBV28 and TRBJ1-5; D is unresolved. This material consisted of peripheral blood, taken on day 0 of MenACWY control vaccination. The source is an adult in good health. CDR3: CASSYYRTVSNQPQHF. CDR3 nucleotide sequence: TGTGCCAGCAGTTACTACAGAACCGTTAGCAATCAGCCCCAGCATTTT.